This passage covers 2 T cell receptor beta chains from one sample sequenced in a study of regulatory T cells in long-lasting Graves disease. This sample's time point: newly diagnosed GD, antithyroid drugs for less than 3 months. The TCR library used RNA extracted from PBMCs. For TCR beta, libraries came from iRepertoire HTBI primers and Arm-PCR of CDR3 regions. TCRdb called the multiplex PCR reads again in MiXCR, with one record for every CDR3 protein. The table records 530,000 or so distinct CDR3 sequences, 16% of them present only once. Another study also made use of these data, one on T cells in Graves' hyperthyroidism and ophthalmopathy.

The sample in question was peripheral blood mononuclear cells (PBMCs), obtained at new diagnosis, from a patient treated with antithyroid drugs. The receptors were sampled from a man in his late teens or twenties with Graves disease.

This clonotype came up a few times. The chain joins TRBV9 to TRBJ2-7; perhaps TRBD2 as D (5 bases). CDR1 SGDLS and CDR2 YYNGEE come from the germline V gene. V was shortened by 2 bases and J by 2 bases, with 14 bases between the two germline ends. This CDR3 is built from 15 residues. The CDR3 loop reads CASSVSWESTYEQYF. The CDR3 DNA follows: TGTGCCAGCAGCGTTAGTTGGGAGTCTACCTACGAGCAGTACTTC.

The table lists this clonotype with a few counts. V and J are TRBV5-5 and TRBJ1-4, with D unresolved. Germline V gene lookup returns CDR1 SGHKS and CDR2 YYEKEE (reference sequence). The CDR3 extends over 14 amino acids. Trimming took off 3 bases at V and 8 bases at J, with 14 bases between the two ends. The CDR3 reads CASSSGWVEEKLFF. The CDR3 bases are TGTGCCAGCAGCTCAGGTTGGGTAGAAGAAAAACTGTTTTTT. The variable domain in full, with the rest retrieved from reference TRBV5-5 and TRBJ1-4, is DAGVTQSPTHLIKTRGQQVTLRCSPISGHKSVSWYQQVLGQGPQFIFQYYEKEERGRGNFPDRFSARQFPNYSSELNVNALLLGDSALYLCASSSGWVEEKLFFGSGTQLSVL.